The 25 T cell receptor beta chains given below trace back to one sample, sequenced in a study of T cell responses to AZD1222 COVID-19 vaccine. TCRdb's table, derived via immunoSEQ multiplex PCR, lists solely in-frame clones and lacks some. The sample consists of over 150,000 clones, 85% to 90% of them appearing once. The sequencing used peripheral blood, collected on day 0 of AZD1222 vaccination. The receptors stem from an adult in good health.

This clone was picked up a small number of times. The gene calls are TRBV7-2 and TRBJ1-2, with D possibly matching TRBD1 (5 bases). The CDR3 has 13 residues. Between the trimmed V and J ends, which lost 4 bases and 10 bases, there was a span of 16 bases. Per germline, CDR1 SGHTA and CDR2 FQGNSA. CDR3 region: CASSSRGAAIYTF. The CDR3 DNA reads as TGTGCCAGCAGCTCCAGAGGGGCAGCGATCTACACCTTC.

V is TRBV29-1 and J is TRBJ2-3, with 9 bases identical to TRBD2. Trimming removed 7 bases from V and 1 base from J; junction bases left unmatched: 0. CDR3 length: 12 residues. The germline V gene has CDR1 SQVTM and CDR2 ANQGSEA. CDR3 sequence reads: CSGTSGTDTQYF. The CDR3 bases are TGCAGCGGGACTAGCGGCACAGATACGCAGTATTTT.

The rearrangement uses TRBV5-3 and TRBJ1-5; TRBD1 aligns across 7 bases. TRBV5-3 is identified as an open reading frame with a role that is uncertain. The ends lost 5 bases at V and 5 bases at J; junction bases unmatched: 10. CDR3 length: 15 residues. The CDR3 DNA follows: TGTGCCAGAAGATCTGCCCGGGACAGCTATCAGCCCCAGCATTTT. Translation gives CARRSARDSYQPQHF.

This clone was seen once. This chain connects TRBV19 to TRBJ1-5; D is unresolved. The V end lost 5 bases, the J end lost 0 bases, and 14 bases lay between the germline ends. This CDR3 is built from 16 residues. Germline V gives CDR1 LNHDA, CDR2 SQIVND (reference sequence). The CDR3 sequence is CASSARWASSNQPQHF. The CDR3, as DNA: TGTGCCAGTAGTGCCCGTTGGGCCTCTAGCAATCAGCCCCAGCATTTT.

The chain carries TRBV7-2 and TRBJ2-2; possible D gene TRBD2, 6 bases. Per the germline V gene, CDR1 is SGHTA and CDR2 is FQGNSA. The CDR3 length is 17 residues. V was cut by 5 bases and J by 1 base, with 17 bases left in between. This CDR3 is CASSPPTSGVNTGELFF. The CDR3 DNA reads TGTGCCAGCAGCCCTCCCACTTCGGGAGTGAACACCGGGGAGCTGTTTTTT.

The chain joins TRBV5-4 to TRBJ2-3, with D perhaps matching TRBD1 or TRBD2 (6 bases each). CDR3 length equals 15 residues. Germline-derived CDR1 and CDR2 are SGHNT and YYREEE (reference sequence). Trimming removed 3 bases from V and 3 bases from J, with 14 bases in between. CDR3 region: CASSWGASVTDTQYF. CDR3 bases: TGTGCCAGCAGCTGGGGGGCTAGCGTAACAGATACGCAGTATTTT.

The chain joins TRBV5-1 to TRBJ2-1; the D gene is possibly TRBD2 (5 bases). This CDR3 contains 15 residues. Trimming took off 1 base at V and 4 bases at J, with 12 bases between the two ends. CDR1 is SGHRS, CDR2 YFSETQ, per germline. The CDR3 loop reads CASSLRRGDYNEQFF. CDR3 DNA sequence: TGCGCCAGCAGCTTGCGACGGGGTGATTACAATGAGCAGTTCTTC.

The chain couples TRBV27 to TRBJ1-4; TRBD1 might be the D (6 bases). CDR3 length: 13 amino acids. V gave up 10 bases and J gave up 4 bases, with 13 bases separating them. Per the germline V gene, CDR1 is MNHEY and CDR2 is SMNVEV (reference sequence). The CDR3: CATSGADNEKLFF. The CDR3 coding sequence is TGTGCCACCTCGGGGGCAGATAATGAAAAACTGTTTTTT.

DNA for the CDR3: TGTGCCAGCAGCGTAGAGGGTGGCAGGGCTTCACCCCTCCACTTT. This translates into CASSVEGGRASPLHF. The chain links TRBV9 to TRBJ1-6, with a weak D call TRBD1 (5 bases). The V end was cut by 0 bases, the J end by 9 bases, with 13 bases between. CDR1 is SGDLS, CDR2 YYNGEE, per germline. The CDR3 has 15 residues.

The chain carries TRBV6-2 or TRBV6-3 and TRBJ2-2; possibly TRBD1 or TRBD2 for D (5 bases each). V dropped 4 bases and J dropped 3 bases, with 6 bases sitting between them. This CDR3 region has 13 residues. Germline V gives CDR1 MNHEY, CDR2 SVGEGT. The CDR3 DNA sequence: TGTGCCAGCAGTTGGGGACACACCGGGGAGCTGTTTTTT. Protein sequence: CASSWGHTGELFF.

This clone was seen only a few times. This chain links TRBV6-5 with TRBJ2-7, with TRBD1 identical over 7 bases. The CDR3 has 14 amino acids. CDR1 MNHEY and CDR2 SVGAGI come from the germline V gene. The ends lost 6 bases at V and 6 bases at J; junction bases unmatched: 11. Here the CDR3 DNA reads TGTGCCAGCAGCCCAGACAGGGATCGTGGCGAGCAGTACTTC. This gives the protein CASSPDRDRGEQYF.

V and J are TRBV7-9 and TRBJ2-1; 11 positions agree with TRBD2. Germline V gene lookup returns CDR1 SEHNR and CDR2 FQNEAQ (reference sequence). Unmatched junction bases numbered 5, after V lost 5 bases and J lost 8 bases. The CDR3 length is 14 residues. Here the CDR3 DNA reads TGTGCCAGCAGCATCACTAGCGGGAGTCATGAGCAGTTCTTC. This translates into CASSITSGSHEQFF.

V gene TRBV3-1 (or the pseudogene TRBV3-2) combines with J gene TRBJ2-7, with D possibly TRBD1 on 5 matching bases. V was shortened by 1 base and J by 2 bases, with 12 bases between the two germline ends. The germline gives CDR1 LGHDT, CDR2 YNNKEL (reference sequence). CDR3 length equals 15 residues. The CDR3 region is CASSQVRQTTYEQYF. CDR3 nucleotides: TGTGCCAGCAGCCAAGTTCGACAGACCACCTACGAGCAGTACTTC.

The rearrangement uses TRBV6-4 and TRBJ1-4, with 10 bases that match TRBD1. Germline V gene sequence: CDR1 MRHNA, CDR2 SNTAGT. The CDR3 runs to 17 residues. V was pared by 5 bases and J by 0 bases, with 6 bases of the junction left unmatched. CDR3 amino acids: CASSPLGTGATNEKLFF. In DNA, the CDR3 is TGTGCCAGCAGTCCTCTAGGGACAGGGGCAACTAATGAAAAACTGTTTTTT.

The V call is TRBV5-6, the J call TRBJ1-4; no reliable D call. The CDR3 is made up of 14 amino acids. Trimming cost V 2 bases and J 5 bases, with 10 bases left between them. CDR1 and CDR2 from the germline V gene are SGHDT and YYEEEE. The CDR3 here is CASSFGTENEKLFF. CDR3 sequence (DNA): TGTGCCAGCAGCTTTGGCACAGAGAATGAAAAACTGTTTTTT. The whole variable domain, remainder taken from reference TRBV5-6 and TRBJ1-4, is DAGVTQSPTHLIKTRGQQVTLRCSPKSGHDTVSWYQQALGQGPQFIFQYYEEEERQRGNFPDRFSGHQFPNYSSELNVNALLLGDSALYLCASSFGTENEKLFFGSGTQLSVL.

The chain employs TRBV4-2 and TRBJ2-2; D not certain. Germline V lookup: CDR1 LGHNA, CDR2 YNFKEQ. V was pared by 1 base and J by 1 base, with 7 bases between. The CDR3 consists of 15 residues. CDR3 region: CASSQAELNTGELFF. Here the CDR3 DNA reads TGTGCCAGCAGCCAAGCGGAGCTGAACACCGGGGAGCTGTTTTTT.

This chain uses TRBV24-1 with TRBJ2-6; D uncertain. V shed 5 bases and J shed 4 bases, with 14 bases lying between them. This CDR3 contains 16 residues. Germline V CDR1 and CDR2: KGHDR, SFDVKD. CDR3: CATSAPGPRGANVLTF. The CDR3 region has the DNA TGTGCCACCAGTGCTCCGGGCCCTCGCGGGGCCAACGTCCTGACTTTC.

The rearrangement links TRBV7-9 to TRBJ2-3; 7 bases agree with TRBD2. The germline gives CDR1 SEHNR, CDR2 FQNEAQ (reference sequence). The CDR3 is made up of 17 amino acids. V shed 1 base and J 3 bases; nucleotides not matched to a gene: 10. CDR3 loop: CASSLGRTLARTDTQYF. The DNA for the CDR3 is TGTGCCAGCAGCTTAGGAAGGACACTAGCGAGGACAGATACGCAGTATTTT.

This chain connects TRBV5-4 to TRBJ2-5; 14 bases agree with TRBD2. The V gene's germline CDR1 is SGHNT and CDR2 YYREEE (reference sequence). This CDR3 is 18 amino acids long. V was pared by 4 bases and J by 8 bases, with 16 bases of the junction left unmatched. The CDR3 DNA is TGTGCCAGCAGCCCGACTAGCGGGGGGGCCACATTTGGACGTACCCAGTACTTC. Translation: CASSPTSGGATFGRTQYF.

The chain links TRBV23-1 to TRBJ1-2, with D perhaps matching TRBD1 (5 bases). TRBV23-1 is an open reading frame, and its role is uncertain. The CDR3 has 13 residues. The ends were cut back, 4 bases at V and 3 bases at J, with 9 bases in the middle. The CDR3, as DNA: TGCGCCAGCAGTCTTCACAGGCACTATGGCTACACCTTC. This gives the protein CASSLHRHYGYTF.

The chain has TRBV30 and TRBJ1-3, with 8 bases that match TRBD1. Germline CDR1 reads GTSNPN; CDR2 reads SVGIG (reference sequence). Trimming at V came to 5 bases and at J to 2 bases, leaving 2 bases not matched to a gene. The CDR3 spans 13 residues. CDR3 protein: CAWATGAGNTIYF. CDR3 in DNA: TGTGCCTGGGCGACAGGGGCTGGAAACACCATATATTTT.

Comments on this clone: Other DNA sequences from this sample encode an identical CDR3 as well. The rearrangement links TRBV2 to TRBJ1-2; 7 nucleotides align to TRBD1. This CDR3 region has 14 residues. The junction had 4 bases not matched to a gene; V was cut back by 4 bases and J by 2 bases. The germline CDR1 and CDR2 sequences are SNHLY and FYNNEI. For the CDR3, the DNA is TGTGCCAGCAGTGCGGACAGGCAAAACTATGGCTACACCTTC. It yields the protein CASSADRQNYGYTF.

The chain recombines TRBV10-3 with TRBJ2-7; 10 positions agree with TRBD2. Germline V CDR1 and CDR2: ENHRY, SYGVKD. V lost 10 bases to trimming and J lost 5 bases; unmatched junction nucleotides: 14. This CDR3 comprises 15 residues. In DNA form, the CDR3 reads TGTGCCACCCTCAGCGGGGGGGCCAAAGCTAACGAGCAGTACTTC. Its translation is CATLSGGAKANEQYF.

CDR3 protein: CASSYRGGTYEQYF. The CDR3 region has the DNA TGTGCCAGCAGTTATCGTGGCGGGACCTACGAGCAGTACTTC. The rearrangement uses TRBV6-5 and TRBJ2-7, with D possibly matching TRBD2 (6 bases). The CDR3 spans 14 residues. The V end was cut by 3 bases, the J end by 2 bases, with 11 bases between. The germline CDR1 and CDR2 sequences are MNHEY and SVGAGI.

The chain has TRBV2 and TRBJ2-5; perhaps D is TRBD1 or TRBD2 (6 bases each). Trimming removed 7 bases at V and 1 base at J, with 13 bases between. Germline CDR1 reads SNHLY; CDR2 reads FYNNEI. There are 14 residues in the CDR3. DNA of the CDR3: TGTGCCAGCACCGGGGGCCCGGGCCAAGAGACCCAGTACTTC. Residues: CASTGGPGQETQYF.